This T cell receptor beta chain was recovered during a study of blood T cells in healthy people across ages. Overall study results and limits: Older age coincided with a roughly linear decline in TCR beta diversity per million T cells.

Alongside a J-beta primer mix, a sample-barcoded 5' primer served in a second PCR lasting roughly 7 to 11 cycles. MiXCR was run by TCRdb on the 5' RACE reads, yielding one entry per CDR3 protein. The sample lists under 1 million distinct CDR3 sequences; more than 40% were seen once. Extracted total RNA amounted to at least 6 micrograms for each sample. Note on this clonotype: The antigen remains undetermined.

This CDR3 is built from 12 residues. The germline V gene encodes CDR1 SQVTM and CDR2 ANQGSEA. Sample: blood. The clonotype comes from a man in his sixties in good health. The chain joins TRBV29-1 to TRBJ1-2; maybe TRBD1 (5 bases). Here the CDR3 reads CSVTAGNYGYTF. The DNA for the CDR3 is TGCTCAGTGACAGCGGGGAACTATGGCTACACCTTC.